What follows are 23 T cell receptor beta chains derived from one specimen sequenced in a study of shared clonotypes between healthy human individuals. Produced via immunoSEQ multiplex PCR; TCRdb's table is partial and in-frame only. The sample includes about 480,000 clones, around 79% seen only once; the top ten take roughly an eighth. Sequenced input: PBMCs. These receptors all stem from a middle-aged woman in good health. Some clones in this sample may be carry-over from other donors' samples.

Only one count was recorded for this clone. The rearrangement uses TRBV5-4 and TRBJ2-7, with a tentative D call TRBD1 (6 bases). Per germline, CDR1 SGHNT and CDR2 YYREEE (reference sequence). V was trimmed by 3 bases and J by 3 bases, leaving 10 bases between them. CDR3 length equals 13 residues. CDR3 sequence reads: CASSSRQDYEQYF. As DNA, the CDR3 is TGTGCCAGCAGCTCCCGACAGGACTACGAGCAGTACTTC.

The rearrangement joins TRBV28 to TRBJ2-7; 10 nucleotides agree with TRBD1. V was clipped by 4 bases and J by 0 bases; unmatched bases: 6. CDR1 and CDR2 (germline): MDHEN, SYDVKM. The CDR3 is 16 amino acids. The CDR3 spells CASSSPRTGGSYEQYF. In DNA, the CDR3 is TGTGCCAGCAGTTCCCCCCGGACAGGGGGCTCCTACGAGCAGTACTTC.

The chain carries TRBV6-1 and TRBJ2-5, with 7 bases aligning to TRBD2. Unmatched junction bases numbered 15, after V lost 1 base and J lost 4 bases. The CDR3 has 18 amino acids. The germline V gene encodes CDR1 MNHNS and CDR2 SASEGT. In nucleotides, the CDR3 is TGTGCCAGCAGTGAAGGGAAGCTTTGGGCGGGGGTCCCAGAGACCCAGTACTTC. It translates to CASSEGKLWAGVPETQYF.

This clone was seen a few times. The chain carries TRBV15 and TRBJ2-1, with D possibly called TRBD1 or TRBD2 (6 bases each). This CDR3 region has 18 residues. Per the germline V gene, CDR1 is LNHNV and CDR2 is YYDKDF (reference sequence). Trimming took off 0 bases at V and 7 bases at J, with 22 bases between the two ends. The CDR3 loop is CATSRDHREAPFLNEQFF. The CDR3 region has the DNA TGTGCCACCAGCAGAGATCACAGGGAGGCCCCTTTTCTGAATGAGCAGTTCTTC.

The CDR3 region has the DNA TGCGCCAGCAGCCGAGGGGACACCGGGGAGCTGTTTTTT. This encodes CASSRGDTGELFF. The chain is built from TRBV5-1 and TRBJ2-2; D is perhaps TRBD1 or TRBD2 (5 bases each). The CDR3 has 13 amino acids. V gave up 4 bases and J gave up 3 bases, with 7 bases separating them. Germline V gives CDR1 SGHRS, CDR2 YFSETQ.

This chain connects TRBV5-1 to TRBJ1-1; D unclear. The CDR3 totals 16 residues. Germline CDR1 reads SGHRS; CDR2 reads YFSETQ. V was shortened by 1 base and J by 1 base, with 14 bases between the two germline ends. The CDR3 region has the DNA TGCGCCAGCAGCTTGTCCTGGGTGGTGGGGAACACTGAAGCTTTCTTT. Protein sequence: CASSLSWVVGNTEAFF.

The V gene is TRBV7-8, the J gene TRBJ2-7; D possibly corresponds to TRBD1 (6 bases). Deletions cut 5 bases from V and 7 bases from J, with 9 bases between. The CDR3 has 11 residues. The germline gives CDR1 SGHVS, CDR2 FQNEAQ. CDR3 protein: CASSTGQEQYF. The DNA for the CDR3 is TGTGCCAGCAGCACCGGACAGGAGCAGTACTTC.

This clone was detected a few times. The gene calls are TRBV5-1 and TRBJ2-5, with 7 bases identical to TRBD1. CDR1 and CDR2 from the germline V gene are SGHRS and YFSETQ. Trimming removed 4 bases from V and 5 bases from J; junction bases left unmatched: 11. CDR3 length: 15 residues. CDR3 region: CASSLGEGARETQYF. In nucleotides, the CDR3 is TGCGCCAGCAGCCTAGGAGAGGGGGCGAGGGAGACCCAGTACTTC.

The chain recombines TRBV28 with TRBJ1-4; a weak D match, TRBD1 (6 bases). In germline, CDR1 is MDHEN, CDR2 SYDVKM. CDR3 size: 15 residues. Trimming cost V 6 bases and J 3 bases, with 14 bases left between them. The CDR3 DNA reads TGTGCCAGCAGAACGGGGGGCTCTGCTAATGAAAAACTGTTTTTT. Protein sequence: CASRTGGSANEKLFF.

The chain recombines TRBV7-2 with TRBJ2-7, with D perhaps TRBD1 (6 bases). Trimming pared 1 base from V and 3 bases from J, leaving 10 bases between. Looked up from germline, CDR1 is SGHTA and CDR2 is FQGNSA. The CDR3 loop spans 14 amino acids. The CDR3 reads CASSLEGHNYEQYF. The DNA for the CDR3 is TGTGCCAGCAGCTTAGAGGGACATAACTACGAGCAGTACTTC.

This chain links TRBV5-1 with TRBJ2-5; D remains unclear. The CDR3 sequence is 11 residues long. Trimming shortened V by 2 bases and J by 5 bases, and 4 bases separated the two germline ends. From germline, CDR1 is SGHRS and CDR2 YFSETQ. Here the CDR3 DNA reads TGCGCCAGCAGCTTTGAGGAGACCCAGTACTTC. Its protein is CASSFEETQYF.

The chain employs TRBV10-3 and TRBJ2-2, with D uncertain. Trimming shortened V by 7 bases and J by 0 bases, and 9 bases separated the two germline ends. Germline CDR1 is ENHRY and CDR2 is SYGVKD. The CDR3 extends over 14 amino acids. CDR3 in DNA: TGTGCCATCACGGGCAGCCCGAACACCGGGGAGCTGTTTTTT. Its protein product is CAITGSPNTGELFF.

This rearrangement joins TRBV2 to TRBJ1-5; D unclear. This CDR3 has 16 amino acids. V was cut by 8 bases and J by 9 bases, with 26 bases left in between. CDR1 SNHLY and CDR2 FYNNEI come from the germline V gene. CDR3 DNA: TGTGCCAGCTCCCTAGGCGGCCTTTCTGGTGATGGGCCCCAGCATTTT. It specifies CASSLGGLSGDGPQHF.

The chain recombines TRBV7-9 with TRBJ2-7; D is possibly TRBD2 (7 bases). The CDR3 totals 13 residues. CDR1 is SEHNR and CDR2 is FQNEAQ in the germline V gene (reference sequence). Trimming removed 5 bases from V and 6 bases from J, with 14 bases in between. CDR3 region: CASSRGASAEQYF. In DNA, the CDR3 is TGTGCCAGCAGCCGGGGGGCCTCGGCCGAGCAGTACTTC.

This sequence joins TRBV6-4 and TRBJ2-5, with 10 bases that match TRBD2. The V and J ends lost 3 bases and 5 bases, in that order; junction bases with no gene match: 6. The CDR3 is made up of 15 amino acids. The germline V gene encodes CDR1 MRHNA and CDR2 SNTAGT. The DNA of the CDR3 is TGTGCCAGCAGTGAGCTAGCGGGAGCGGGCGAGACCCAGTACTTC. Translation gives CASSELAGAGETQYF.

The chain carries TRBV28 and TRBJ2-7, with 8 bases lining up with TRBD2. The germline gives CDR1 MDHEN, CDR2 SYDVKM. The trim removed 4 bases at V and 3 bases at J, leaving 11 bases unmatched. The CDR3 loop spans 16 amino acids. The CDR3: CASSYQSGSIGYEQYF. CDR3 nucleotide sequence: TGTGCCAGCAGTTACCAAAGCGGGAGCATAGGCTACGAGCAGTACTTC.

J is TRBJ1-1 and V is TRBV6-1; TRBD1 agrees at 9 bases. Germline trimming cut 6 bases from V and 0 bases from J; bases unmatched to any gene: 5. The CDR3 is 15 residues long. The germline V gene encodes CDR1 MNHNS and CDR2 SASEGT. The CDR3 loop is CASRGTGNMNTEAFF. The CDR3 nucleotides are TGTGCCAGCAGAGGGACAGGGAACATGAACACTGAAGCTTTCTTT.

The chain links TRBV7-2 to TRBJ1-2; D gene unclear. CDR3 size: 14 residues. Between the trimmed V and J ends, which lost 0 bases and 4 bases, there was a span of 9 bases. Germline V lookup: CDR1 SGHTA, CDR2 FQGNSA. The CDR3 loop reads CASSLATGSYGYTF. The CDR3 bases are TGTGCCAGCAGCTTAGCTACGGGGTCCTATGGCTACACCTTC.

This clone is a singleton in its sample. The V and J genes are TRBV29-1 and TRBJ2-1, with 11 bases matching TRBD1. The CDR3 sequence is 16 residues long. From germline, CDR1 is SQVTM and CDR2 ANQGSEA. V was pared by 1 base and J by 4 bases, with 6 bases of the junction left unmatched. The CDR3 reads CSVEGTGQGEYNEQFF. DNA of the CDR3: TGCAGCGTTGAAGGAACGGGACAGGGGGAATACAATGAGCAGTTCTTC.

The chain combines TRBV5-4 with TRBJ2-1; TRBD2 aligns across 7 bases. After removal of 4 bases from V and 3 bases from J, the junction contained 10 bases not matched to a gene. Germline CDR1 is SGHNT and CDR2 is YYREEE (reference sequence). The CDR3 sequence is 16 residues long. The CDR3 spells CASSPKGGSRYNEQFF. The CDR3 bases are TGTGCCAGCAGCCCCAAAGGCGGGAGCCGCTACAATGAGCAGTTCTTC.

CDR3 loop: CASSLGSGGEAFF. CDR3 nucleotides: TGTGCCAGCAGCTTAGGATCGGGGGGTGAAGCTTTCTTT. The chain combines TRBV11-2 with TRBJ1-1; maybe TRBD1 (5 bases). Trimming stripped 1 base from V and 7 bases from J, with 10 bases between. The CDR3 spans 13 residues. Per germline, CDR1 SGHAT and CDR2 FQNNGV.

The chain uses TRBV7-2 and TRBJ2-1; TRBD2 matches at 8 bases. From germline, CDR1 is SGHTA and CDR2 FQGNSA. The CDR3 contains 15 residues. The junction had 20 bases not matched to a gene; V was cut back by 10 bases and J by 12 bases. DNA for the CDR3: TGTGCCACGGAACCCCTCGGGCGGGAGGTTAATCCGCAGTTCTTC. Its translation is CATEPLGREVNPQFF.

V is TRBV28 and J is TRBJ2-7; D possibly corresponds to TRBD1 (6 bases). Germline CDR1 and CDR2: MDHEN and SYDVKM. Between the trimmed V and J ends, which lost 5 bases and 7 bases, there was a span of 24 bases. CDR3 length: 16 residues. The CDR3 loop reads CASSPPHSNSRGEQYF. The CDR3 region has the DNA TGTGCCAGCAGTCCCCCACACTCCAACTCCAGGGGAGAGCAGTACTTC.